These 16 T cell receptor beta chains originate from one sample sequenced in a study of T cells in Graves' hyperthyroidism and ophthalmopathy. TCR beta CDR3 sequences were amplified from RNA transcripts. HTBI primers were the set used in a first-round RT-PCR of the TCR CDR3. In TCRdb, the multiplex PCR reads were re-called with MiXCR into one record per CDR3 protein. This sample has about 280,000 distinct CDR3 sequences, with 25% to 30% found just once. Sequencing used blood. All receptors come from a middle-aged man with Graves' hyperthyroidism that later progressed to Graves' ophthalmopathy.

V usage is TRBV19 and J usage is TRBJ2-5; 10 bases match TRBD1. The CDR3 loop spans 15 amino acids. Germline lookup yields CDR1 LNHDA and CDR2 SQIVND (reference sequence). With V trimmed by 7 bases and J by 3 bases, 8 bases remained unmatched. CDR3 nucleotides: TGTGCCAGTAATCGAGGTGGGACAGGGGAAGAGACCCAGTACTTC. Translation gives CASNRGGTGEETQYF.

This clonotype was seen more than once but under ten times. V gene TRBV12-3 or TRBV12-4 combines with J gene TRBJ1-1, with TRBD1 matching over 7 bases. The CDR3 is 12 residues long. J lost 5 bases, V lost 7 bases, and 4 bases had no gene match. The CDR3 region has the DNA TGTGCCAGCAACTTGGGACAGACTGAAGCTTTCTTT. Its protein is CASNLGQTEAFF.

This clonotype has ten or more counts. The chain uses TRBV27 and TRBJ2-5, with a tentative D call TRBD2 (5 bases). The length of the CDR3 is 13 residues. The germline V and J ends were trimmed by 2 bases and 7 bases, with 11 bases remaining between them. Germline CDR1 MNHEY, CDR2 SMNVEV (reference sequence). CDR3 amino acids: CASSLERRGTQYF. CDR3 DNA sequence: TGTGCCAGCAGTTTAGAACGTCGGGGGACCCAGTACTTC.

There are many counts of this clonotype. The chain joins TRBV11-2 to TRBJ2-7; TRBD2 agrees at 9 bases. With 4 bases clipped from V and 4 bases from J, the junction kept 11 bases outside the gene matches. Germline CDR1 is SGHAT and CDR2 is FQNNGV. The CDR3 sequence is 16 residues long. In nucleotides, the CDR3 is TGTGCCAGCAGCTATGCCCATAGCGGGAGCGGATACGAGCAGTACTTC. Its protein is CASSYAHSGSGYEQYF.

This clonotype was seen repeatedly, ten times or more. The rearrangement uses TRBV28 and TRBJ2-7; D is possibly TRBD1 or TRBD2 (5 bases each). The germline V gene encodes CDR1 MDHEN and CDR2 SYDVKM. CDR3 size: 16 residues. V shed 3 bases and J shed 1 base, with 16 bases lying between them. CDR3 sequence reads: CASSFPHRGQSYEQYF. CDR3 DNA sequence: TGTGCCAGCAGTTTTCCCCACCGGGGCCAATCCTACGAGCAGTACTTC.

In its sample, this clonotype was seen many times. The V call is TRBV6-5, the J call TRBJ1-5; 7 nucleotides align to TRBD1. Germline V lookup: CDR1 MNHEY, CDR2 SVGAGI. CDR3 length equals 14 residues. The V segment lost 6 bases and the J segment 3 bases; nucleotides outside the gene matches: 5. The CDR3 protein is CASRTTGHNQPQHF. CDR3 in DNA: TGTGCCAGCAGAACGACAGGGCACAATCAGCCCCAGCATTTT.

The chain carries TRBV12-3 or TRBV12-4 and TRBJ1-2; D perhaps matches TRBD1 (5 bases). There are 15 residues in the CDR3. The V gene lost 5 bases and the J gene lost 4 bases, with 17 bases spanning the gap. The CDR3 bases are TGTGCCAGCAGTACCGCCCTCGGGACGTTCTATGGCTACACCTTC. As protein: CASSTALGTFYGYTF.

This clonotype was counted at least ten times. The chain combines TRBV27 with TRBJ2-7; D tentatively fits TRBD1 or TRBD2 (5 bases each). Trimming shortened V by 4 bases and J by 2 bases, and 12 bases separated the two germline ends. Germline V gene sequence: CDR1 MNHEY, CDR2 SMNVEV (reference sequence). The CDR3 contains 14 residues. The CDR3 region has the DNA TGTGCCAGCAGTTCGGGACGGTCCACCTACGAGCAGTACTTC. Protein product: CASSSGRSTYEQYF.

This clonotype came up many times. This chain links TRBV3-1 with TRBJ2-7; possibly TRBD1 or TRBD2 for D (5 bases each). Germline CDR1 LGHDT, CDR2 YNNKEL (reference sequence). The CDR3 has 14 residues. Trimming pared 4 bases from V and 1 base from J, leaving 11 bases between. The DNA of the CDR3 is TGTGCCAGCAGCCGACGGGGACCGTCCTACGAGCAGTACTTC. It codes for CASSRRGPSYEQYF.

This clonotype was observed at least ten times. The CDR3 bases are TGCAGTGCTAGACCGGGCTTTACAGGGGCGACTGAAGCTTTCTTT. This translates into CSARPGFTGATEAFF. V gene TRBV20-1 combines with J gene TRBJ1-1; 7 bases line up with TRBD1. With V trimmed by 2 bases and J by 5 bases, 11 bases remained unmatched. The V gene's germline CDR1 is DFQATT and CDR2 SNEGSKA (reference sequence). The CDR3 contains 15 residues.

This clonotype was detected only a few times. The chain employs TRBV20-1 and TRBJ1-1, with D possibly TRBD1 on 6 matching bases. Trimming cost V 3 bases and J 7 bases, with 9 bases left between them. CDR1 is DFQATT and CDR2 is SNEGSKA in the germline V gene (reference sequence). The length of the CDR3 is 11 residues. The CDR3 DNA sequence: TGCAGTGCTAGTGTCAGGGGTGAAGCTTTCTTT. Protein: CSASVRGEAFF.

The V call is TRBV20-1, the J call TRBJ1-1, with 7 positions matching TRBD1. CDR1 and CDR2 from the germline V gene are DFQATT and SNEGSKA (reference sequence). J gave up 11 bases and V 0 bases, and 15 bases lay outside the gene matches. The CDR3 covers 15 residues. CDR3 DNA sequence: TGCAGTGCTAGAGATCAAAGGGGGCGAGGGAGAGAGGCTTTCTTT. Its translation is CSARDQRGRGREAFF.

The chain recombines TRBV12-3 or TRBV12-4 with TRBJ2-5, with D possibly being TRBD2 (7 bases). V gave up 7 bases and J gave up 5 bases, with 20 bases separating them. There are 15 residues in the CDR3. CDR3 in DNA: TGTGCCAGCACCCGAAGGGGAGGGGGTGGGGAGACCCAGTACTTC. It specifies CASTRRGGGGETQYF.

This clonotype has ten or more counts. CDR3 sequence: CASSERQGGYGYTF. CDR3 nucleotides: TGCGCCAGCAGCGAAAGACAGGGGGGCTATGGCTACACCTTC. This chain links TRBV5-1 with TRBJ1-2, with TRBD1 matching 9 bases. The CDR3 sequence is 14 residues long. The V and J ends lost 4 bases and 4 bases, in that order; junction bases with no gene match: 5. Germline-derived CDR1 and CDR2 are SGHRS and YFSETQ.

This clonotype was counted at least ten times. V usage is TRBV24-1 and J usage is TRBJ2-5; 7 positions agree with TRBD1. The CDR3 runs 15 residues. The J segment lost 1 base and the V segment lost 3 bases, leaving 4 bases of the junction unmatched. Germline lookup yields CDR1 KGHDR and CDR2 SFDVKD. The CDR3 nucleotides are TGTGCCACCAGTGATCCACAGGGGCTCCAAGAGACCCAGTACTTC. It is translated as CATSDPQGLQETQYF.

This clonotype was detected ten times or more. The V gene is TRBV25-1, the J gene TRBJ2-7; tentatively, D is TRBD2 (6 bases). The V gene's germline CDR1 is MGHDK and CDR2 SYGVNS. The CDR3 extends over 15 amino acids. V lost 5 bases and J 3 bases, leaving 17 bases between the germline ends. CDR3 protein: CASSTTSTLSYEQYF. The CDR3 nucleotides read TGTGCCAGCAGTACGACTAGTACCCTGAGCTACGAGCAGTACTTC.